The rows below give T cell receptor beta chains drawn from one sample of a study of cytomegalovirus exposure and HLA in healthy donors. Here immunoSEQ multiplex PCR was the method, and the copy in TCRdb shows in-frame clones only, minus some. The profile shows 120,000 or so clones, roughly 76% of them singletons. Specimen: PBMCs. The receptors stem from a man in his thirties or forties in good health and CMV-seronegative. CDR3s leave out the opening cysteine and the closing phenylalanine or tryptophan. Expanded clones are given a class, and other clones once, few, many or no size at all.

size	V	length	J	CDR3
.	TRBV7-8	12	TRBJ1-2	ASSLGQGLGGYT
.	TRBV7-2	15	TRBJ2-3	ASSPTQPGAGTDTQY
once	TRBV6-1	15	TRBJ1-1	ASSKGRTGLVNTEAF
.	TRBV11-2	9	TRBJ1-2	ASSRFGGYT
.	TRBV28	9	TRBJ1-4	ASWEGEKLF
.	TRBV5-8	14	TRBJ2-2	ASSSDLAGNTGELF
.	TRBV6-1	17	TRBJ2-7	ASSEAFAPGQASSYEQY
once	TRBV30	10	TRBJ2-5	AWSALQETQY
few	TRBV9	13	TRBJ2-3	ASSVGEPSTDTQY
.	TRBV15	13	TRBJ1-6	ATSRDGTVTSPLH
.	TRBV6-6	12	TRBJ2-2	ASSYSKETGELF
few	TRBV4-3	15	TRBJ2-1	ASSQDPQGAIYNEQF
.	TRBV28	13	TRBJ2-1	ASSFSGQGAREQF
.	TRBV5-5	12	TRBJ2-7	ASSLGTGPYEQY
.	TRBV18	13	TRBJ1-5	ASSPGHDSNQPQH
.	TRBV5-1	10	TRBJ2-3	AAGGGTDTQY
.	TRBV6-6	11	TRBJ1-2	ASSYPTEVGYT
.	TRBV6-5	13	TRBJ1-6	ASRRRGAYNSPLH
few	TRBV19	11	TRBJ2-2	ASIGEWAGELF
few	TRBV25-1	16	TRBJ2-3	ASGRLAGGDTSTDTQY
.	TRBV21-1	16	TRBJ1-6	ASSKAMEGLPYNSPLH
.	TRBV2	9	TRBJ2-4	ASSLSRLQY
few	TRBV6-6	12	TRBJ2-5	ASTDTPGGVTQY
few	TRBV9	13	TRBJ2-7	ASSLGQGLLYEQY
.	TRBV27	12	TRBJ1-1	ASSLSGGNTEAF
.	TRBV5-4	13	TRBJ2-4	ASSFPCTGQPSQY